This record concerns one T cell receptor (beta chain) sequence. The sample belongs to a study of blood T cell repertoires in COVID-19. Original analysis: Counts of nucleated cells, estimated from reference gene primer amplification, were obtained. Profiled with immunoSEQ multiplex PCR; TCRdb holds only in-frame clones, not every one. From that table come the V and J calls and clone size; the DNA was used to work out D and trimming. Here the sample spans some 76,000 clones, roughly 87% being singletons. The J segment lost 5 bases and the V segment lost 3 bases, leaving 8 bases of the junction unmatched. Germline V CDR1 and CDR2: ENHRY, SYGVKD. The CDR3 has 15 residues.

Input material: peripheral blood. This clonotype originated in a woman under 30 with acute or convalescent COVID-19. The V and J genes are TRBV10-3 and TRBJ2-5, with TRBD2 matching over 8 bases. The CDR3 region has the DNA TGTGCCATCAGTGACCCCCCAGCGGGAGACGAGACCCAGTACTTC. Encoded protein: CAISDPPAGDETQYF.